The present TCR beta chain was sequenced within a study of shared clonotypes between healthy human individuals. Study results and caveats: Four donors had around 5.2% of their naive CD4 clonotypes in common. Non-shared clonotypes showed lower generation probabilities than clonotypes common to all four donors.

Per germline, CDR1 SGDLS and CDR2 YYNGEE. This CDR3 has 14 residues. Trimming pared 4 bases from V and 0 bases from J, leaving 7 bases between. Clones were read by immunoSEQ multiplex PCR, and TCRdb kept only the in-frame ones, dropping some. This sample has a few million clones, with approximately 95% found just once. This clone was seen once. Antigen: not known. This chain uses TRBV9 with TRBJ2-2; D remains ambiguous. This clonotype was obtained from a man younger than 35 in good health. Sequencing was done on a sample of naive CD4+ T cells sorted from blood. Specified subset: CD45RA+ positively selected. DNA for the CDR3: TGTGCCAGCAGCCCTAATCCGAACACCGGGGAGCTGTTTTTT. It codes for CASSPNPNTGELFF.